The clone carrying this T cell receptor (beta chain) came up many times. The antigen remains unidentified. These data are taken from a study of Graves' ophthalmopathy and Graves' hyperthyroidism. Whole-study results and caveats: Using 13 signatures, a model distinguished ophthalmopathy from stable hyperthyroidism, reaching around 90% sensitivity and roughly 80% specificity. Blood was where most expanded thyroid clonotypes above 0.001 frequency also turned up.

The study excluded patients with other autoimmune diseases, uncontrolled infections, pregnancy or lactation. It was from 8.5 to 10 ml of fresh peripheral blood that the PBMCs came. V lost 1 base, J lost 4 bases, and 11 bases lay in between. Per the germline V gene, CDR1 is SGDLS and CDR2 is YYNGEE. The CDR3 contains 15 residues. For repertoire sequencing, the TCR beta CDR3 regions were amplified from RNA transcripts. A first-round RT-PCR used HTBI primers, followed by a second-round multiplex PCR. Each CDR3 protein gets one entry after TCRdb re-called the multiplex PCR reads with MiXCR. This table holds roughly 160,000 distinct CDR3 sequences, roughly 36% found once.

The sequenced sample was peripheral blood. The receptor was derived from a man aged 25 to 40 with Graves' ophthalmopathy. J is TRBJ2-2 and V is TRBV9; TRBD2 is a possible D gene (6 bases). The CDR3 sequence is CASSVTGRGTGELFF. CDR3 nucleotide sequence: TGTGCCAGCAGCGTAACCGGGCGGGGCACCGGGGAGCTGTTTTTT.